Presented here are 19 T cell receptor beta chains from one specimen sequenced in a study of blood T cell repertoires in COVID-19. Clones were sequenced by immunoSEQ multiplex PCR, and TCRdb holds only the in-frame ones, with some missing. The sample records roughly 170,000 clones, around nine tenths being singletons. Source material: peripheral blood. These receptors were obtained from a woman aged 70-85 years with COVID-19, enrolled during active disease.

The chain links TRBV13 to TRBJ1-6; D not resolved. Germline CDR1 and CDR2: PRHDT and FYEKMQ (reference sequence). With 5 bases removed from V and 0 bases from J, the gap between germline ends came to 8 bases. This CDR3 is 15 amino acids long. For the CDR3, the DNA is TGTGCCAGCAGCGAGGGTATCTCCTATAATTCACCCCTCCACTTT. Translating gives CASSEGISYNSPLHF.

This rearrangement joins TRBV4-2 to TRBJ2-7, with D possibly being TRBD2 (6 bases). The CDR3 is 14 residues long. The germline gives CDR1 LGHNA, CDR2 YNFKEQ. V was shortened by 4 bases and J by 2 bases, with 12 bases between the two germline ends. This CDR3 is CASSPLEGTYEQYF. The CDR3 DNA follows: TGTGCCAGCAGCCCTTTGGAGGGAACCTACGAGCAGTACTTC.

This sequence joins TRBV5-6 and TRBJ1-2; 8 bases are a match to TRBD1. This CDR3 is 16 amino acids long. Per germline, CDR1 SGHDT and CDR2 YYEEEE. Germline trimming cut 4 bases from V and 2 bases from J; bases unmatched to any gene: 10. CDR3 nucleotides: TGTGCCAGCAGCCCACATCAGGGGGCTGCCAACTATGGCTACACCTTC. Encoded protein: CASSPHQGAANYGYTF.

V and J are TRBV5-4 and TRBJ2-1; 13 nucleotides align to TRBD2. The CDR3 length is 16 residues. In germline, CDR1 is SGHNT, CDR2 YYREEE (reference sequence). J was trimmed by 4 bases and V by 2 bases; bases with no gene match: 3. The CDR3 loop is CASSFGLAGAYNEQFF. In nucleotides, the CDR3 is TGTGCCAGCAGCTTTGGACTAGCGGGAGCGTACAATGAGCAGTTCTTC.

The chain recombines TRBV7-2 with TRBJ2-5, with TRBD2 identical over 9 bases. Per germline, CDR1 SGHTA and CDR2 FQGNSA. The CDR3 sequence is 15 residues long. V was pared by 5 bases and J by 5 bases, with 9 bases of the junction left unmatched. The CDR3: CASSQTGTSLETQYF. CDR3 DNA sequence: TGTGCCAGCAGCCAAACCGGGACTAGCTTGGAGACCCAGTACTTC.

This chain joins TRBV10-3 and TRBJ2-3, with 11 bases lining up with TRBD2. This CDR3 contains 16 residues. The V segment lost 9 bases and the J segment 1 base; nucleotides outside the gene matches: 9. Germline assignment: CDR1 ENHRY and CDR2 SYGVKD. CDR3 bases: TGTGCCATTCGAAAAGGGACTAGCGGTCGCACAGATACGCAGTATTTT. It specifies CAIRKGTSGRTDTQYF.

The rearrangement joins TRBV10-3 to TRBJ2-7; TRBD1 might be the D (5 bases). There are 14 residues in the CDR3. Germline V lookup: CDR1 ENHRY, CDR2 SYGVKD. Between the trimmed V and J ends, which lost 4 bases and 2 bases, there was a span of 12 bases. In nucleotides, the CDR3 is TGTGCCATCAGTGTGGACACTACTACCTACGAGCAGTACTTC. This translates into CAISVDTTTYEQYF.

The chain joins TRBV28 to TRBJ1-2, with no clear D. The ends were cut back, 1 base at V and 4 bases at J, with 16 bases in the middle. The CDR3 spans 16 residues. Per the germline V gene, CDR1 is MDHEN and CDR2 is SYDVKM. Here the CDR3 DNA reads TGTGCCAGCAGTTTATTAAGTGCTCCTAGCTTCTATGGCTACACCTTC. It yields the protein CASSLLSAPSFYGYTF.

This clone was picked up one time. CDR3 DNA sequence: TGTGCCACCAGTGTCCCCTACGACAGGGGGAGCTACAATGAGCAGTTCTTC. Protein product: CATSVPYDRGSYNEQFF. The chain is built from TRBV24-1 and TRBJ2-1; 9 nucleotides match TRBD1. CDR1 is KGHDR and CDR2 is SFDVKD in the germline V gene. The CDR3 runs 17 residues. V trimming: 5 bases; J trimming: 3 bases; junction bases outside the gene matches: 10.

The chain carries TRBV25-1 and TRBJ2-7; D possibly corresponds to TRBD2 (5 bases). The CDR3 totals 14 residues. CDR1 is MGHDK and CDR2 is SYGVNS in the germline V gene. V lost 3 bases to trimming and J lost 3 bases, with 12 bases between them. Here the CDR3 DNA reads TGTGCCAGCAGTGACTATAGGGAGAACTACGAGCAGTACTTC. This encodes CASSDYRENYEQYF.

This clone was detected once. The chain joins TRBV6-5 to TRBJ1-5, with 8 bases fitting TRBD1. Per the germline V gene, CDR1 is MNHEY and CDR2 is SVGAGI. V trimming: 7 bases; J trimming: 5 bases; junction bases outside the gene matches: 4. CDR3 length: 13 amino acids. The CDR3 here is CASNAGGDQPQHF. CDR3 DNA: TGTGCCAGCAACGCAGGGGGCGATCAGCCCCAGCATTTT.

The genes are TRBV19 and TRBJ2-2; D gene uncertain. The germline V and J ends were trimmed by 8 bases and 2 bases, with 9 bases remaining between them. Germline assignment: CDR1 LNHDA and CDR2 SQIVND (reference sequence). CDR3 size: 13 residues. The DNA for the CDR3 is TGTGCCAGTCTACCCCATAACACCGGGGAGCTGTTTTTT. Protein product: CASLPHNTGELFF.

This clone was seen only once. CDR3 in amino acids: CASSAQGWGTEAFF. The CDR3 DNA sequence: TGTGCCAGCAGTGCACAGGGATGGGGCACTGAAGCTTTCTTT. This chain joins TRBV27 and TRBJ1-1; tentatively, D is TRBD1 (6 bases). The ends were cut back, 5 bases at V and 4 bases at J, with 14 bases in the middle. Per germline, CDR1 MNHEY and CDR2 SMNVEV (reference sequence). CDR3 length: 14 residues.

This chain links TRBV27 with TRBJ2-7, with 7 bases that match TRBD1. The CDR3 is made up of 14 amino acids. V shed 6 bases and J 7 bases; nucleotides not matched to a gene: 12. The V gene's germline CDR1 is MNHEY and CDR2 SMNVEV (reference sequence). The CDR3 DNA reads as TGTGCCAGCAGGCCCAGGGGGACCACGGGGGAGCAGTACTTC. Translated: CASRPRGTTGEQYF.

The rearrangement links TRBV5-1 to TRBJ1-1; the D gene is possibly TRBD1 (6 bases). With 6 bases removed from V and 2 bases from J, the gap between germline ends came to 14 bases. Germline lookup yields CDR1 SGHRS and CDR2 YFSETQ. This CDR3 is 14 amino acids long. The CDR3 nucleotides read TGCGCCAGCACCCAGGGGCCGACTAACACTGAAGCTTTCTTT. Encoded protein: CASTQGPTNTEAFF.

The rearrangement uses TRBV30 and TRBJ1-1; no reliable D call. Trimming pared 4 bases from V and 1 base from J, leaving 10 bases between. The CDR3 extends over 13 amino acids. CDR1 and CDR2 from the germline V gene are GTSNPN and SVGIG (reference sequence). CDR3 coding DNA: TGTGCCTGGAACCTACGACAGAACACTGAAGCTTTCTTT. As protein: CAWNLRQNTEAFF.

The chain uses TRBV15 and TRBJ1-5; D is ambiguous. Germline lookup yields CDR1 LNHNV and CDR2 YYDKDF (reference sequence). The CDR3 is 13 amino acids. Trimming stripped 3 bases from V and 5 bases from J, with 8 bases between. The CDR3, as DNA: TGTGCCACCAGCAGCTTCCCGGATCAGCCCCAGCATTTT. This encodes CATSSFPDQPQHF.

The CDR3 DNA is TGTGCCAGCAGCTTAGGTAGGCTTGAGAGGGAGTACTTC. This gives the protein CASSLGRLEREYF. The chain joins TRBV11-3 to TRBJ2-7; TRBD2 is a possible D gene (5 bases). Trimming removed 1 base at V and 11 bases at J, with 15 bases between. Germline lookup yields CDR1 SGHNT and CDR2 YENEEA. CDR3 size: 13 residues.

The V gene is TRBV7-8, the J gene TRBJ1-3; 7 nucleotides line up with TRBD1. This CDR3 spans 16 amino acids. J was trimmed by 2 bases and V by 5 bases; bases with no gene match: 9. Germline loops: CDR1 SGHVS, CDR2 FQNEAQ. CDR3: CASSDRVALPGNTIYF. CDR3 DNA sequence: TGTGCCAGCAGCGACAGGGTCGCCCTTCCTGGAAACACCATATATTTT. Full variable domain (outside the CDR3, taken from reference TRBV7-8 and TRBJ1-3): GAGVSQSPRYKVAKRGQDVALRCDPISGHVSLFWYQQALGQGPEFLTYFQNEAQLDKSGLPSDRFFAERPEGSVSTLKIQRTQQEDSAVYLCASSDRVALPGNTIYFGEGSWLTVV.